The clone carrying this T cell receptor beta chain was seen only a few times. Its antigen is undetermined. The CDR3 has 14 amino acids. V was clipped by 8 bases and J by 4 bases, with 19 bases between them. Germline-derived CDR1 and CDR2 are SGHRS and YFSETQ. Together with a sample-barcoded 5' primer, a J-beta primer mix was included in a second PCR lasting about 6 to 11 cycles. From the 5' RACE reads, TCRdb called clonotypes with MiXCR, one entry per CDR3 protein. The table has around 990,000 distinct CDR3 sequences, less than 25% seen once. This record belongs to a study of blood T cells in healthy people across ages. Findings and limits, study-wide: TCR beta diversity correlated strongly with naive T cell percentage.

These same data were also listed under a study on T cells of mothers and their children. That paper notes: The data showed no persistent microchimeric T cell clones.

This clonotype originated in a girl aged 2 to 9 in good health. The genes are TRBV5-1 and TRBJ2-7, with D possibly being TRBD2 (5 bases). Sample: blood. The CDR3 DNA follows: TGCGCCAGTAAGATGGTAGCGACAACGTACGAGCAGTACTTC. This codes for CASKMVATTYEQYF.